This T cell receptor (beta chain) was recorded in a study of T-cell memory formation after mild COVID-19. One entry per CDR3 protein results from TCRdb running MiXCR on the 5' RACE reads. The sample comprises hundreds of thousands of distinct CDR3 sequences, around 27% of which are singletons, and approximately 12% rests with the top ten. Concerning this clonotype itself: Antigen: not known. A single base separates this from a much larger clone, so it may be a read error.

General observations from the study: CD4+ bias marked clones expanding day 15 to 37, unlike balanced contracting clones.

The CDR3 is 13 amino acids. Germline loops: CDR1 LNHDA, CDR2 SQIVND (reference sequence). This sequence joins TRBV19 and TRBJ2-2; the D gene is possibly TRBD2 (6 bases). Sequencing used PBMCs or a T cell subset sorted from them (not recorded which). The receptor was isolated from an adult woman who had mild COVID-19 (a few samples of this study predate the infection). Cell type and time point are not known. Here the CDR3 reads CASSWRVAGVLFF. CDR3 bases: TGTGCCAGTAGTTGGAGGGTGGCCGGGGTGCTGTTTTTT.